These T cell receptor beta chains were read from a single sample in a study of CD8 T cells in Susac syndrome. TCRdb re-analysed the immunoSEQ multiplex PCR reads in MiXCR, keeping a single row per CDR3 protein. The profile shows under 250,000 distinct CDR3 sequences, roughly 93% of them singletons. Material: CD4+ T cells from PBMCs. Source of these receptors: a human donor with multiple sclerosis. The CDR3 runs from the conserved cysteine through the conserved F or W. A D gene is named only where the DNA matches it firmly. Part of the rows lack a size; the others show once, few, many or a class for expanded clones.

DNA: TGCGCCAGCAGTCAATCGGTAGAGGGAGCCTTCTATGGCTACACCTTC
CDR3: CASSQSVEGAFYGYTF
J: TRBJ1-2
length: 16
size: NA
V: TRBV23-1
D: NA

DNA: TGTGCCAGCAGCGGACAGGGGAATAATTCACCCCTCCACTTT
CDR3: CASSGQGNNSPLHF
J: TRBJ1-6
length: 14
size: NA
V: TRBV9
D: TRBD1

DNA: TGTGCCAGCAGCTTAAGATCGGGAGATGAGTACAATGAGCAGTTCTTC
CDR3: CASSLRSGDEYNEQFF
J: TRBJ2-1
length: 16
size: NA
V: TRBV7-2
D: NA

DNA: TGCGCCAGCAGCCCGGAGGGGCGACAGGGGACTGGGGCCAACGTCCTGACTTTC
CDR3: CASSPEGRQGTGANVLTF
J: TRBJ2-6
length: 18
size: NA
V: TRBV5-1
D: TRBD1

DNA: TGTGCCAGCGGACCAGCGGGAGGGCCCCGAGATACGCAGTATTTT
CDR3: CASGPAGGPRDTQYF
J: TRBJ2-3
length: 15
size: once
V: TRBV28
D: TRBD2

DNA: TGTGCCAGCAGCCAAGATCAGGTCTCTGGGGCCAACGTCCTGACTTTC
CDR3: CASSQDQVSGANVLTF
J: TRBJ2-6
length: 16
size: NA
V: TRBV3-1
D: NA

DNA: TGTGCCACCAGTGACGCCTTACTAGCGGGAGCCCACACAGATACGCAGTATTTT
CDR3: CATSDALLAGAHTDTQYF
J: TRBJ2-3
length: 18
size: NA
V: TRBV24-1
D: TRBD2

DNA: TGTGCCTGGGCACAAAAGACAGGGGCCGGAGATACGCAGTATTTT
CDR3: CAWAQKTGAGDTQYF
J: TRBJ2-3
length: 15
size: NA
V: TRBV30
D: TRBD1

DNA: TGTGCCAGCAGTTACTCTAGCCGAGGGGGCGATCAGCCCCAGCATTTT
CDR3: CASSYSSRGGDQPQHF
J: TRBJ1-5
length: 16
size: NA
V: TRBV6-2/TRBV6-3
D: TRBD1

DNA: TGCGCCAGCAGCTTGTCGGGCCAGGGGTCCTACAATGAGCAGTTCTTC
CDR3: CASSLSGQGSYNEQFF
J: TRBJ2-1
length: 16
size: NA
V: TRBV5-1
D: NA

DNA: TGTGCCAGCAGACTAGCGGGGGAAGGGACCCAGTACTTC
CDR3: CASRLAGEGTQYF
J: TRBJ2-5
length: 13
size: once
V: TRBV12-3/TRBV12-4
D: TRBD2

DNA: TGTGCCAGCAGTCTGCGACAGGGATCTACCTACGAGCAGTACTTC
CDR3: CASSLRQGSTYEQYF
J: TRBJ2-7
length: 15
size: NA
V: TRBV27
D: TRBD1

DNA: TGTGCCAGCAGCCCGACTAACATGAACACTGAAGCTTTCTTT
CDR3: CASSPTNMNTEAFF
J: TRBJ1-1
length: 14
size: NA
V: TRBV12-3/TRBV12-4
D: NA

DNA: TGTGCCAGCAGCGCGGGACAGGGCAATCCAGATACGCAGTATTTT
CDR3: CASSAGQGNPDTQYF
J: TRBJ2-3
length: 15
size: NA
V: TRBV5-4
D: TRBD1

DNA: TGTGCCAGCAGTATGGGGGAGCGCACTGAAGCTTTCTTT
CDR3: CASSMGERTEAFF
J: TRBJ1-1
length: 13
size: NA
V: TRBV6-4
D: NA

DNA: TGTGCCAGCACCTCTACACGGACAGGCCGGAATGAGCAGTTCTTC
CDR3: CASTSTRTGRNEQFF
J: TRBJ2-1
length: 15
size: NA
V: TRBV7-9
D: TRBD1

DNA: TGTGCCAGCAGCAACAGACCGACGTGGAATGAGCAGTTCTTC
CDR3: CASSNRPTWNEQFF
J: TRBJ2-1
length: 14
size: once
V: TRBV13
D: NA

DNA: TGTGCCAGCAGCCCTCCCGGGACAGGGTTCGAGCAGTACTTC
CDR3: CASSPPGTGFEQYF
J: TRBJ2-7
length: 14
size: NA
V: TRBV3-1
D: TRBD1

DNA: TGTGCCAGCAGCCCTCCCGGCGGGACTAGCGGCTACAATGAGCAGTTCTTC
CDR3: CASSPPGGTSGYNEQFF
J: TRBJ2-1
length: 17
size: NA
V: TRBV9
D: TRBD2

DNA: TGCGCCAGCAGCTTAGGCGGGAGTTGGTACAATGAGCAGTTCTTC
CDR3: CASSLGGSWYNEQFF
J: TRBJ2-1
length: 15
size: once
V: TRBV5-1
D: TRBD2

DNA: TGTGCCAGCAGCCCATGGACAGGGAATTCACCCCTCCACTTT
CDR3: CASSPWTGNSPLHF
J: TRBJ1-6
length: 14
size: NA
V: TRBV3-1
D: TRBD1

DNA: TGTGCCAGCAGCCCGACGACAGGGGATAATGAAAAACTGTTTTTT
CDR3: CASSPTTGDNEKLFF
J: TRBJ1-4
length: 15
size: NA
V: TRBV7-6
D: TRBD1

DNA: TGTGCCAGCAGTGAATGGACTGGACCCCCTGGGCAGTACTTC
CDR3: CASSEWTGPPGQYF
J: TRBJ2-7
length: 14
size: NA
V: TRBV2
D: NA

DNA: TGTGCCAGCGGGACAGGGGGAACAGATACGCAGTATTTT
CDR3: CASGTGGTDTQYF
J: TRBJ2-3
length: 13
size: NA
V: TRBV2
D: TRBD1

DNA: TGTGCCAGCAGCCCGATTCGGCAGATCTCTCCCAACGTCCTGACTTTC
CDR3: CASSPIRQISPNVLTF
J: TRBJ2-6
length: 16
size: NA
V: TRBV3-1
D: NA

DNA: TGTGCCAGCAGTGTGCGAAACCAAGAGACCCAGTACTTC
CDR3: CASSVRNQETQYF
J: TRBJ2-5
length: 13
size: NA
V: TRBV2
D: NA

DNA: TGTGCCAGCAGTCCCCAGGGGGGGAACACTGAAGCTTTCTTT
CDR3: CASSPQGGNTEAFF
J: TRBJ1-1
length: 14
size: NA
V: TRBV6-4
D: TRBD1

DNA: TGTGCCAGCAGCCAAACAAGGGGGACAGGGGACTACACCTTC
CDR3: CASSQTRGTGDYTF
J: TRBJ1-2
length: 14
size: NA
V: TRBV14
D: TRBD1